These 19 T cell receptor beta chains were all obtained from the same sample, sequenced in a study of glioma-infiltrating T cells. TCR alpha and beta CDR3 regions were amplified from RNA using iRepertoire nested multiplex PCR. MiXCR, run by TCRdb on the multiplex PCR reads, gives a single entry per CDR3 protein. The sample lists around 130,000 distinct CDR3 sequences, 24% occurring once. Sequences were obtained from glioma tissue, nonneoplastic brain tissue, or PBMCs (not recorded which). The receptors shown here come from a human donor with low-grade glioma or glioblastoma, undergoing nonglioma brain surgery, or in good health (not recorded which).

This clonotype turned up a few times. V and J are TRBV6-1 and TRBJ1-1; D perhaps matches TRBD1 (5 bases). The CDR3 spans 12 residues. Looked up from germline, CDR1 is MNHNS and CDR2 is SASEGT. The V gene lost 5 bases and the J gene lost 6 bases, with 10 bases spanning the gap. CDR3 sequence reads: CASSSGGAEAFF. The CDR3 nucleotides are TGTGCCAGCAGTTCCGGGGGGGCTGAAGCTTTCTTT.

This clonotype was detected a few times. The V call is TRBV7-2, the J call TRBJ2-1, with 8 bases fitting TRBD2. V shed 5 bases, J shed 2 bases, and the junction held 8 bases outside the gene matches. The CDR3 runs 16 residues. The germline gives CDR1 SGHTA, CDR2 FQGNSA. In DNA, the CDR3 is TGTGCCAGCAGCGATGGGAGCGGGGGCCCCTACAATGAGCAGTTCTTC. Translation: CASSDGSGGPYNEQFF.

The chain combines TRBV27 with TRBJ2-5; D perhaps matches TRBD1 (5 bases). This CDR3 contains 16 residues. V was clipped by 3 bases and J by 5 bases, with 19 bases between them. Germline V gene lookup returns CDR1 MNHEY and CDR2 SMNVEV (reference sequence). This CDR3 is CASSFFRTGAWETQYF. CDR3 in DNA: TGTGCCAGCAGTTTCTTTCGTACAGGCGCCTGGGAGACCCAGTACTTC.

The sample holds a few counts of this clonotype. The rearrangement uses TRBV18 and TRBJ1-1, with 11 nucleotides matching TRBD1. This CDR3 has 15 amino acids. Trimming cost V 0 bases and J 4 bases; bases outside gene matches: 1. CDR1 KGHSH and CDR2 LQKENI come from the germline V gene. Written as DNA, the CDR3 is TGTGCCAGCTCACCACCGGGACAGGGGGGCACTGAAGCTTTCTTT. Protein product: CASSPPGQGGTEAFF.

Regarding this clonotype: This may arise from a read error, as a much more abundant clone is one base away. This chain uses TRBV25-1 with TRBJ2-5; TRBD1 is a possible D gene (6 bases). This CDR3 has 16 amino acids. CDR1 and CDR2 from the germline V gene are MGHDK and SYGVNS. CDR3 region: CASSDNDRPGKETKYF. In DNA, the CDR3 is TGTGCCAGCAGTGACAACGACAGGCCTGGGAAAGAGACCAAGTACTTC.

The DNA for the CDR3 is TGTGCCAGCACCAGCAGATCTGAAAAACTGTTTTTT. Translated: CASTSRSEKLFF. J is TRBJ1-4 and V is TRBV7-9; D uncertain. CDR3 length equals 12 residues. The germline gives CDR1 SEHNR, CDR2 FQNEAQ (reference sequence). The germline V and J ends were trimmed by 7 bases and 7 bases, with 10 bases remaining between them.

This CDR3 is CASSLQLAGKETQYF. For the CDR3, the DNA is TGTGCCAGCAGCTTGCAACTAGCGGGAAAAGAGACCCAGTACTTC. The rearrangement links TRBV5-4 to TRBJ2-5; 10 bases line up with TRBD2. The CDR3 sequence is 15 residues long. V lost 1 base, J lost 3 bases, and 3 bases stayed unmatched. Germline CDR1 reads SGHNT; CDR2 reads YYREEE (reference sequence).

This clonotype was observed at least ten times. This chain links TRBV27 with TRBJ1-1; the D is unclear. Trimming pared 5 bases from V and 5 bases from J, leaving 15 bases between. The CDR3 is made up of 14 amino acids. Germline V gene lookup returns CDR1 MNHEY and CDR2 SMNVEV (reference sequence). DNA of the CDR3: TGTGCCAGCAGTCCGCAGGCGGGCACAACTGAAGCTTTCTTT. Its protein product is CASSPQAGTTEAFF.

This clonotype showed up many times. The chain recombines TRBV20-1 with TRBJ1-6; D not resolved. Trimming took 0 bases from V and 7 from J, leaving 10 bases between them. The CDR3 length is 14 residues. The germline V gene has CDR1 DFQATT and CDR2 SNEGSKA (reference sequence). The CDR3: CSARDGGLNSPLHF. In DNA form, the CDR3 reads TGCAGTGCTAGAGATGGCGGTTTGAATTCACCCCTCCACTTT.

V gene TRBV7-9 combines with J gene TRBJ2-1, with 7 bases lining up with TRBD1. The ends lost 2 bases at V and 2 bases at J; junction bases unmatched: 6. The germline CDR1 and CDR2 sequences are SEHNR and FQNEAQ (reference sequence). The CDR3 has 16 amino acids. For the CDR3, the DNA is TGTGCCAGCAGCTTACGGTCGGGACAGCCCTACAATGAGCAGTTCTTC. Translated, it gives CASSLRSGQPYNEQFF.

This chain links TRBV10-2 with TRBJ1-4; 10 bases are a match to TRBD1. The CDR3 loop spans 15 amino acids. The V segment lost 6 bases and the J segment 8 bases; nucleotides outside the gene matches: 9. Per the germline V gene, CDR1 is WSHSY and CDR2 is SAAADI. CDR3 in amino acids: CASRPDRGQEEKLFF. The CDR3 DNA reads as TGCGCCAGCAGGCCTGACAGGGGGCAGGAAGAAAAACTGTTTTTT.

The rearrangement links TRBV6-1 to TRBJ2-7, with D unresolved. The CDR3 contains 14 residues. Germline assignment: CDR1 MNHNS and CDR2 SASEGT. V was trimmed by 2 bases and J by 2 bases, leaving 10 bases between them. Here the CDR3 DNA reads TGTGCCAGCAGTGAACAGCTTGTTGCCTACGAGCAGTACGTC. Its translation is CASSEQLVAYEQYV.

This clonotype was counted a few times. The CDR3 region is CATSDSGTSGYNEQFF. CDR3 sequence (DNA): TGTGCCACCAGTGATTCCGGGACTAGCGGGTACAATGAGCAGTTCTTC. The chain has TRBV24-1 and TRBJ2-1; 12 bases line up with TRBD2. From germline, CDR1 is KGHDR and CDR2 SFDVKD. After removal of 2 bases from V and 4 bases from J, the junction contained 2 bases not matched to a gene. The CDR3 runs 16 residues.

This clonotype showed up just once. The genes are TRBV25-1 and TRBJ1-3; D remains ambiguous. The CDR3 is made up of 13 amino acids. V shed 8 bases and J shed 8 bases, with 16 bases lying between them. Per germline, CDR1 MGHDK and CDR2 SYGVNS. The CDR3 nucleotides are TGTGCCAGCGCGGACGGTTTTATGGACACCATATATTTT. Protein: CASADGFMDTIYF.

This clonotype was recorded at least ten times. This rearrangement joins TRBV12-3 or TRBV12-4 to TRBJ2-4, with TRBD2 matching 7 bases. The CDR3 consists of 15 residues. Trimming took 2 bases from V and 6 from J; bases not matched to a gene: 7. Here the CDR3 reads CASSLSLGGGNIQYF. CDR3 bases: TGTGCCAGCAGTTTAAGTCTGGGGGGGGGAAACATTCAGTACTTC.

The rearrangement uses TRBV7-3 and TRBJ2-1; 9 nucleotides align to TRBD1. Trimming removed 2 bases from V and 3 bases from J; junction bases left unmatched: 5. CDR1 and CDR2 (germline): SGHTA, FQGTGA. This CDR3 comprises 16 residues. The CDR3 loop reads CASSLLPGQGYNEQFF. In DNA, the CDR3 is TGTGCCAGCAGCTTATTGCCGGGACAGGGCTACAATGAGCAGTTCTTC.

The chain recombines TRBV24-1 with TRBJ2-2, with D maybe TRBD2 (6 bases). The V end was cut by 4 bases, the J end by 4 bases, with 18 bases between. The germline gives CDR1 KGHDR, CDR2 SFDVKD. The CDR3 runs to 17 residues. CDR3 residues: CATSDLTRDSSTGELFF. CDR3 DNA sequence: TGTGCCACCAGTGACCTTACCCGGGACTCTAGCACCGGGGAGCTGTTTTTT.

This clonotype has a count of ten or more. The chain recombines TRBV20-1 with TRBJ1-5; D uncertain. V lost 0 bases and J 4 bases, leaving 7 bases between the germline ends. Looked up from germline, CDR1 is DFQATT and CDR2 is SNEGSKA (reference sequence). This CDR3 region has 13 residues. The CDR3 bases are TGCAGTGCTAGAGAGTGGGAAAATCAGCCCCAGCATTTT. Residues: CSAREWENQPQHF.

The count of this clonotype is one. A much larger clonotype is one base distant, so this may be a read error. The rearrangement joins TRBV5-1 to TRBJ2-3, with D tentatively TRBD1 or TRBD2 (6 bases each). Germline CDR1 reads SGHRS; CDR2 reads YFSETQ. This CDR3 region has 14 residues. V was pared by 8 bases and J by 6 bases, with 19 bases between. The CDR3 sequence is CARSAGHQQDTQYF. Written as DNA, the CDR3 is TGCGCCAGGAGCGCGGGACACCAACAGGATACGCAGTATTTT.